A selection of T cell receptor beta chains follows, all from one sample in a study of blood T cell repertoires in COVID-19. Sequencing was performed with immunoSEQ multiplex PCR; in TCRdb, only in-frame clones are kept and a portion is missing. The repertoire consists of roughly 280,000 clones, with around nine tenths occurring once and the leading ten covering roughly 4.9%. The sequenced material came from peripheral blood. All receptors come from an older woman with COVID-19, enrolled during active disease. CDR3s include the opening cysteine and the closing phenylalanine or tryptophan.

V: TRBV30
J: TRBJ1-2
CDR3: CAWSRPGQGWRGYTF

V: TRBV6-1
J: TRBJ2-1
CDR3: CASSVAGGYNEQFF

V: TRBV14
J: TRBJ1-4
CDR3: CASSHGPGTGDRDEKLFF

V: TRBV5-1
J: TRBJ2-1
CDR3: CASSLGLAGGPSSYNEQFF

V: TRBV6-2/TRBV6-3
J: TRBJ2-1
CDR3: CASSYWLASGTESSYNEQFF

V: TRBV10-3
J: TRBJ2-7
CDR3: CAISDSGEQYF

V: TRBV18
J: TRBJ2-7
CDR3: CASSPLLVGLAGGMGEQYF

V: TRBV7-9
J: TRBJ2-3
CDR3: CASSLDGTLGTQYF

V: TRBV5-8
J: TRBJ1-1
CDR3: CASSFGGIWNTEAFF

V: TRBV19
J: TRBJ1-6
CDR3: CASSIAGTDNSPLHF

V: TRBV10-3
J: TRBJ2-7
CDR3: CATFPGQGLGEQYF

V: TRBV18
J: TRBJ1-1
CDR3: CASSPQGADTEAFF

V: TRBV3-1/TRBV3-2
J: TRBJ1-6
CDR3: CASSLTGGSPLHF

V: TRBV27
J: TRBJ2-1
CDR3: CASTFRGNSYNEQFF

V: TRBV6-5
J: TRBJ1-6
CDR3: CASSYSARGRNSPLHF

V: TRBV27
J: TRBJ1-5
CDR3: CASTRTGGSNQPQHF

V: TRBV2
J: TRBJ1-1
CDR3: CASIRDRDNTEAFF